This note documents a single TCR beta chain sequence. What it binds is not known. The germline V gene encodes CDR1 SGHRS and CDR2 YFSETQ. The CDR3 extends over 13 amino acids. Deletions cut 1 base from V and 8 bases from J, with 12 bases between. The data stem from a study of T cell responses to AZD1222 COVID-19 vaccine. General study findings and limits: Repertoires were collected only later (after the peak T cell response had occurred). Regions 160-218 and 743-854 dominated among vaccine-associated CD4 TCRs spanning spike. Clonal diversity was possibly underestimated, and the donors were mostly white British, with more females.

Generated by immunoSEQ multiplex PCR, the TCRdb table keeps only in-frame clones and is missing some. The sample yields 120,000 or so clones, approximately 82% seen once. V gene TRBV5-1 combines with J gene TRBJ1-2; tentatively, D is TRBD1 (6 bases). The material was peripheral blood, obtained 28 days after the second AZD1222 dose. The source of this sequence is an adult who received the AZD1222 COVID-19 vaccine. CDR3 protein: CASSLTGSDGYTF. CDR3 nucleotide sequence: TGCGCCAGCAGCTTGACAGGGTCAGACGGCTACACCTTC.